The T cell receptor beta chain described here comes from a study of early T cells in non-severe SARS-CoV-2 infection. Study-level information: The input, bulk RNA from unsorted whole blood, was sequenced, and chains were unpaired. Study-wide results and limits: VDJdb matches were skewed toward anti-spike CD8 T cell responses.

TCRdb re-called the 5' RACE reads through MiXCR, storing one row per CDR3 protein. The data show fewer than 120,000 distinct CDR3 sequences, around 13% seen once. This clonotype appeared a few times. Its matching antigen is unknown. Deletions cut 5 bases from V and 3 bases from J, with 8 bases between. Germline loops: CDR1 SQVTM, CDR2 ANQGSEA. This CDR3 contains 11 residues. The TCR sequence derives from an adult who was a healthcare worker with PCR-confirmed SARS-CoV-2 infection or an uninfected control (not recorded which). The rearrangement uses TRBV29-1 and TRBJ2-7, with a weak D call TRBD1 (5 bases). The sample in question was whole blood, obtained at baseline. The CDR3 DNA reads as TGCAGCGTTAACCAGGGCTACGAGCAGTACTTC. This translates into CSVNQGYEQYF.